This T cell receptor beta chain was captured by sequencing in a study of T-cell reconstitution after alpha-beta-depleted transplantation in children. Unique molecular identifiers featured in how the TCRbeta library was prepared. MiXCR, applied by TCRdb to the PCR reads, yields one record per CDR3 protein. The table shows some 590,000 distinct CDR3 sequences, with over 9.5% occurring only once. The CDR3 has 16 amino acids. V shed 2 bases and J shed 4 bases, with 15 bases lying between them. Per the germline V gene, CDR1 is MDHEN and CDR2 is SYDVKM. This clonotype was counted between two and nine times.

This receptor was taken from a human donor who donated a stem cell graft to a child with acute myeloid leukemia. This chain links TRBV28 with TRBJ1-5, with D perhaps matching TRBD1 (6 bases). Sequencing used PBMCs from the stem cell graft donor, obtained from the stem cell graft. The CDR3 is CASSLGGKSGNQPQHF. The CDR3 nucleotides are TGTGCCAGCAGTTTAGGGGGCAAGTCTGGGAATCAGCCCCAGCATTTT.